This T cell receptor beta chain was recorded in a study of blood T cell repertoires in COVID-19. In the study overall: The samples span acute and convalescent COVID-19 from the United States, Italy and Spain.

V lost 5 bases and J lost 4; bases outside the gene matches: 12. CDR1 is LGHNT and CDR2 is FRNRAP in the germline V gene. This CDR3 has 17 amino acids. Method: immunoSEQ multiplex PCR; TCRdb's copy keeps in-frame clones and lacks some. Altogether some 300,000 clones are present, about nine tenths being singletons, with the ten largest covering around 2.1%. This sequence was found in a man aged 18 to 35 with active or convalescent COVID-19. The V gene is TRBV12-5, the J gene TRBJ1-2; 11 bases line up with TRBD1. The sample consisted of peripheral blood. The CDR3 DNA follows: TGTGCTAGTGGTCACGGGACAGGGGGGACTTGGGTCTATGGCTACACCTTC. It is translated as CASGHGTGGTWVYGYTF.